Each of the 18 T cell receptor beta chains below was sequenced from the same sample in a study of shared clonotypes between healthy human individuals. Libraries were prepared by immunoSEQ multiplex PCR; TCRdb keeps only in-frame clonotypes and omits some of them. The data contain millions of clones, approximately 95% of them singletons. Positive CCR7 selection of CD45RO-negative cells yielded the naive CD8 cells, and terminally differentiated effector memory CD45RA+ cells were excluded. The sample consisted of naive CD8+ T cells sorted from blood. The origin of the receptors is a man aged 18 to 30 in good health.

CDR3 residues: CASIWTGGDTQYF. CDR3 nucleotide sequence: TGTGCCAGCATTTGGACAGGGGGGGATACGCAGTATTTT. The chain employs TRBV2 and TRBJ2-3; the match to TRBD1 covers 10 bases. The CDR3 extends over 13 amino acids. The J segment lost 6 bases and the V segment lost 7 bases, leaving 4 bases of the junction unmatched. Germline V gene sequence: CDR1 SNHLY, CDR2 FYNNEI. The full variable domain, completed using reference TRBV2 and TRBJ2-3, is EPEVTQTPSHQVTQMGQEVILRCVPISNHLYFYWYRQILGQKVEFLVSFYNNEISEKSEIFDDQFSVERPDGSNFTLKIRSTKLEDSAMYFCASIWTGGDTQYFGPGTRLTVL.

The chain is built from TRBV27 and TRBJ2-1, with 10 bases lining up with TRBD2. V trimming: 6 bases; J trimming: 5 bases; junction bases outside the gene matches: 7. The CDR3 runs 15 residues. The germline V gene has CDR1 MNHEY and CDR2 SMNVEV (reference sequence). CDR3 DNA: TGTGCCAGCAGCATCGGTAGCGGGGGGCACAATGAGCAGTTCTTC. It specifies CASSIGSGGHNEQFF.

On this clone itself: This specimen includes other DNA sequences encoding the same CDR3. The chain is built from TRBV7-2 and TRBJ2-7, with D perhaps matching TRBD2 (6 bases). Germline V gene sequence: CDR1 SGHTA, CDR2 FQGNSA. V was shortened by 6 bases and J by 0 bases, with 12 bases between the two germline ends. The CDR3 consists of 14 residues. The CDR3 nucleotides read TGTGCCAGCAGTTTCACCGGGAGCTCCTACGAGCAGTACTTC. This sequence encodes CASSFTGSSYEQYF.

The chain recombines TRBV5-5 with TRBJ2-3, with unresolved D. Trimming shortened V by 0 bases and J by 6 bases, and 11 bases separated the two germline ends. This CDR3 contains 14 residues. Germline V gene lookup returns CDR1 SGHKS and CDR2 YYEKEE (reference sequence). The CDR3 DNA follows: TGTGCCAGCAGCTTGGACACCTTGGGGGATACGCAGTATTTT. Translating gives CASSLDTLGDTQYF.

The chain links TRBV4-3 to TRBJ2-1; no clear D gene. There are 16 residues in the CDR3. Germline-derived CDR1 and CDR2 are LGHNA and YSLEER. The V and J ends lost 1 base and 0 bases respectively, with 10 bases between them. The CDR3, as DNA: TGCGCCAGCAGCCAAGGGACGGATAGCTCCTACAATGAGCAGTTCTTC. Amino acids: CASSQGTDSSYNEQFF.

With respect to this clone: Other DNA sequences in this specimen translate into the identical CDR3. The chain links TRBV6-5 to TRBJ1-6; D remains unclear. The CDR3 spans 15 residues. Germline CDR1 and CDR2: MNHEY and SVGAGI. Trimming removed 2 bases at V and 0 bases at J, with 5 bases between. The CDR3 DNA is TGTGCCAGCAGTTACGAAAGCTCCTATAATTCACCCCTCCACTTT. Translating gives CASSYESSYNSPLHF.

Worth noting for this clone: This specimen includes other DNA sequences encoding the same CDR3. V and J are TRBV19 and TRBJ2-7; 10 bases are shared with TRBD1. Trimming removed 4 bases from V and 2 bases from J; junction bases left unmatched: 2. Germline assignment: CDR1 LNHDA and CDR2 SQIVND (reference sequence). This CDR3 has 14 residues. CDR3 loop: CASSTGQGAYEQYF. CDR3 nucleotides: TGTGCCAGTAGTACAGGACAGGGGGCCTACGAGCAGTACTTC.

This CDR3 reads CASSPPPGSNQPQHF. DNA of the CDR3: TGTGCCAGCAGTCCCCCTCCGGGGAGCAATCAGCCCCAGCATTTT. V gene TRBV27 combines with J gene TRBJ1-5, with D uncertain. V was clipped by 5 bases and J by 1 base, with 12 bases between them. Germline lookup yields CDR1 MNHEY and CDR2 SMNVEV (reference sequence). This CDR3 region has 15 residues.

The rearrangement uses TRBV6-1 and TRBJ2-7, with 9 nucleotides matching TRBD1. There are 14 residues in the CDR3. Trimming at V came to 5 bases and at J to 4 bases, leaving 6 bases not matched to a gene. CDR1 is MNHNS and CDR2 is SASEGT in the germline V gene. The CDR3 DNA reads as TGTGCCAGCAGTAAAACAGGGGGCTTATACGAGCAGTACTTC. Its protein is CASSKTGGLYEQYF.

CDR3 nucleotides: TGCGCCAGCAGCCAAGGGGGCGATCTAGGTCAGCCCCAGCATTTT. Protein sequence: CASSQGGDLGQPQHF. This sequence joins TRBV4-3 and TRBJ1-5; perhaps TRBD1 as D (5 bases). The CDR3 length is 15 residues. Germline CDR1 LGHNA, CDR2 YSLEER. The V end was cut by 1 base, the J end by 6 bases, with 13 bases between.

On this clone itself: Within the sample, other DNA sequences also encode this same CDR3. CDR3 sequence (DNA): TGTGCCAGCAGCGGGGGGGACAGTTTGAACACTGAAGCTTTCTTT. This sequence encodes CASSGGDSLNTEAFF. V usage is TRBV9 and J usage is TRBJ1-1; TRBD1 agrees at 7 bases. The germline gives CDR1 SGDLS, CDR2 YYNGEE. The CDR3 is 15 residues long. V trimming: 3 bases; J trimming: 0 bases; junction bases outside the gene matches: 5.

A single count supports this clone. This chain uses TRBV5-8 with TRBJ2-7; 7 bases match TRBD1. Germline CDR1 SGHTS, CDR2 YDEGEE. V dropped 7 bases and J dropped 2; count of bases not matched to a gene: 0. The length of the CDR3 is 11 residues. The CDR3 nucleotides are TGTGCCAGCCAGGGGGCCTACGAGCAGTACTTC. Protein product: CASQGAYEQYF.

The chain has TRBV4-3 and TRBJ2-1; TRBD1 agrees at 12 bases. Germline loops: CDR1 LGHNA, CDR2 YSLEER. V shed 0 bases and J 9 bases; nucleotides not matched to a gene: 6. The CDR3 has 16 amino acids. This CDR3 is CASSQDWGQGAIEQFF. The CDR3 nucleotides are TGCGCCAGCAGCCAAGACTGGGGACAGGGGGCAATTGAGCAGTTCTTC.

This rearrangement joins TRBV7-2 to TRBJ2-2, with D unclear. The ends were cut back, 0 bases at V and 6 bases at J, with 5 bases in the middle. Germline lookup yields CDR1 SGHTA and CDR2 FQGNSA. CDR3 length: 13 residues. CDR3 sequence reads: CASSLAGAGELFF. The CDR3 region has the DNA TGTGCCAGCAGCTTAGCTGGCGCCGGGGAGCTGTTTTTT.

This clone was seen only a few times. The V gene is TRBV18, the J gene TRBJ2-1; the D gene could be TRBD1 or TRBD2 (5 bases each). From germline, CDR1 is KGHSH and CDR2 LQKENI. The CDR3 spans 13 residues. The V end lost 3 bases, the J end lost 9 bases, and 12 bases lay between the germline ends. CDR3 in DNA: TGTGCCAGCTCACCTAGGGACCCGGGTGAGCAGTTCTTC. Translating gives CASSPRDPGEQFF.

The genes are TRBV27 and TRBJ2-5; the match to TRBD2 covers 7 bases. Trimming removed 6 bases from V and 6 bases from J; junction bases left unmatched: 19. The CDR3 sequence is 17 residues long. CDR1 is MNHEY, CDR2 SMNVEV, per germline (reference sequence). This CDR3 reads CASRPFFWGEGLQTQYF. For the CDR3, the DNA is TGTGCCAGCAGACCCTTCTTTTGGGGGGAGGGCCTTCAGACCCAGTACTTC.

The chain links TRBV30 to TRBJ1-3; 9 bases line up with TRBD1. The germline V gene encodes CDR1 GTSNPN and CDR2 SVGIG (reference sequence). Unmatched junction bases numbered 4, after V lost 3 bases and J lost 4 bases. This CDR3 comprises 14 residues. Written as DNA, the CDR3 is TGTGCCTGGAGGGGACAGGGTACCGGAAACACCATATATTTT. Amino acid sequence: CAWRGQGTGNTIYF.

This clone came up once. The rearrangement joins TRBV11-2 to TRBJ1-6, with TRBD1 matching over 8 bases. The CDR3 totals 15 residues. Germline V lookup: CDR1 SGHAT, CDR2 FQNNGV. The ends lost 4 bases at V and 8 bases at J; junction bases unmatched: 7. CDR3 sequence reads: CASSSDREVYSPLHF. For the CDR3, the DNA is TGTGCCAGCAGCTCGGACAGGGAGGTTTATTCACCCCTCCACTTT.